This TCR beta chain derives from a study of control samples from healthy donors and cancer patients. The protocol was immunoSEQ multiplex PCR, while the TCRdb copy is restricted to in-frame clones and leaves out a portion. The sample yields over 65,000 clones, 94% seen once. The clonotype was recovered from a woman in her 40s in good health. Sequencing used blood.

CDR3 in amino acids: CASSQNLNDGYTF. The CDR3 DNA follows: TGTGCCAGCAGCCAAAACCTCAACGATGGCTACACCTTC. This rearrangement joins TRBV4-2 to TRBJ1-2; D gene unclear. There are 13 residues in the CDR3. Germline CDR1 LGHNA, CDR2 YNFKEQ. The V end was cut by 2 bases, the J end by 6 bases, with 10 bases between.